This TCR beta chain was profiled in a study of T cell changes during pregnancy in multiple sclerosis. Sequencing used immunoSEQ multiplex PCR; TCRdb keeps in-frame clones, though not all of them. The repertoire consists of about 73,000 clones, with about 92% occurring once and the leading ten covering 2.5% to 3%. Germline V gives CDR1 SGDLS, CDR2 YYNGEE. Trimming left V 9 bases short and J 4 bases short, with 22 bases between. The CDR3 spans 15 residues. This chain joins TRBV9 and TRBJ1-1; the D gene is possibly TRBD1 (6 bases). The receptor was derived from a female donor in good health, enrolled as a control in a pregnancy study. This specimen was peripheral blood, taken in the third trimester of pregnancy. This CDR3 is CATSRDARGGTEAFF. The CDR3, as DNA: TGTGCCACCTCCCGGGACGCCCGAGGGGGCACTGAAGCTTTCTTT.